This passage covers 26 T cell receptor beta chains from one sample sequenced in a study of T cells after yellow fever vaccination (dated by TCRdb to 2018 to 2020). Library creation used 5' RACE. TCRdb lists the instrument as Illumina NovaSeq 6000. TCRdb trimmed public reads at Q25 via fastp, called clones via MiXCR and kept in-frame beta chains. Rows with a matching CDR3 protein are joined into one entry that keeps the most common DNA and genes. The sample table holds about 320,000 distinct CDR3 sequences, of which about 4.5% were seen once. The top ten constitute roughly 21% of the sample. What this sample's treatment or condition label stands for: live attenuated yellow fever vaccine strain. The input for sequencing was PBMCs, taken 15 days after the yellow fever booster vaccination. The receptor set was obtained from a man younger than 35 who received the YFV17D yellow fever vaccine.

The sample holds many counts of this clonotype. The chain combines TRBV6-9 with TRBJ1-1; 10 bases map to TRBD1. The V gene end was trimmed by 5 bases and the J gene end by 8 bases; junction bases not matched to a gene: 14. The CDR3 is 16 amino acids. Germline lookup yields CDR1 MNHGY and CDR2 SVAAGI. The CDR3 spells CASSHNTGTGEKEAFF. The DNA of the CDR3 is TGTGCCAGCAGTCATAATACCGGGACAGGGGAGAAAGAAGCTTTCTTT.

At least ten counts were recorded for this clonotype. V is TRBV7-2 and J is TRBJ2-5, with 10 bases that match TRBD2. J gave up 5 bases and V 5 bases, and 8 bases lay outside the gene matches. This CDR3 is 15 amino acids long. From germline, CDR1 is SGHTA and CDR2 FQGNSA. CDR3 coding DNA: TGTGCCAGCAGCCGAGGGCCTAGCGGGGGCGAGACCCAGTACTTC. This codes for CASSRGPSGGETQYF. Supplemented by reference TRBV7-2 and TRBJ2-5, the full variable domain reads GAGVSQSPSNKVTEKGKDVELRCDPISGHTALYWYRQSLGQGLEFLIYFQGNSAPDKSGLPSDRFSAERTGGSVSTLTIQRTQQEDSAVYLCASSRGPSGGETQYFGPGTRLLVL.

This clonotype was seen ten or more times. The chain combines TRBV20-1 with TRBJ2-3; either TRBD1 or TRBD2 may supply D (5 bases each). Germline CDR1 DFQATT, CDR2 SNEGSKA (reference sequence). The CDR3 sequence is 14 residues long. The ends were cut back, 3 bases at V and 6 bases at J, with 16 bases in the middle. The CDR3 protein is CSASGALQGDTQYF. For the CDR3, the DNA is TGCAGTGCTAGCGGGGCTCTACAAGGGGATACGCAGTATTTT.

The chain is built from TRBV5-1 and TRBJ1-6; D is unclear. Germline assignment: CDR1 SGHRS and CDR2 YFSETQ. V was cut by 0 bases and J by 7 bases, with 11 bases left in between. The CDR3 runs to 15 residues. The CDR3 bases are TGCGCCAGCAGCTTGGCCGTTAGACTCAATTCACCCCTCCACTTT. Its protein product is CASSLAVRLNSPLHF.

This clonotype came up a few times. The CDR3, as DNA: TGCAGCGTTAACGAACTCGAGACCCAGTACTTC. Protein: CSVNELETQYF. The chain carries TRBV29-1 and TRBJ2-5; D gene unclear. The germline V gene has CDR1 SQVTM and CDR2 ANQGSEA. Trimming stripped 5 bases from V and 5 bases from J, with 9 bases between. There are 11 residues in the CDR3.

The chain has TRBV5-6 and TRBJ2-7; D is possibly TRBD2 (5 bases). The V gene's germline CDR1 is SGHDT and CDR2 YYEEEE. This CDR3 region has 15 residues. Trimming removed 7 bases from V and 0 bases from J, with 17 bases in between. CDR3 DNA sequence: TGTGCCAGCGCCTTGAGGGCGGGCTTCTCCTACGAGCAGTACGTC. Encoded protein: CASALRAGFSYEQYV.

This clonotype was seen many times. The V call is TRBV12-3 or TRBV12-4, the J call TRBJ2-5, with D maybe TRBD1 (5 bases). This CDR3 is 12 amino acids long. V lost 3 bases, J lost 6 bases, and 8 bases lay in between. The CDR3 DNA reads as TGTGCCAGCAGTTTGGCAGGGAAGACCCAGTACTTC. This sequence encodes CASSLAGKTQYF.

This clonotype was seen many times. V usage is TRBV20-1 and J usage is TRBJ2-7, with 7 bases identical to TRBD1. V dropped 2 bases and J dropped 9; count of bases not matched to a gene: 10. The germline CDR1 and CDR2 sequences are DFQATT and SNEGSKA (reference sequence). The CDR3 totals 13 residues. CDR3 sequence: CSARPGTEERQYF. CDR3 coding DNA: TGCAGTGCTAGACCTGGGACAGAAGAAAGGCAGTACTTC.

This clonotype occurred many times. The chain couples TRBV12-3 or TRBV12-4 to TRBJ2-7; D may be TRBD2 (6 bases). V lost 3 bases and J 0 bases, leaving 9 bases between the germline ends. The CDR3 is 14 amino acids. The CDR3 DNA reads as TGTGCCAGCAGTTTTGGGGGAGGCTCCTACGAGCAGTACTTC. It codes for CASSFGGGSYEQYF.

V usage is TRBV5-1 and J usage is TRBJ2-5; 9 nucleotides line up with TRBD2. The CDR3 totals 16 residues. The junction had 8 bases not matched to a gene; V was cut back by 0 bases and J by 5 bases. Germline values: CDR1 SGHRS, CDR2 YFSETQ. The CDR3 DNA reads TGCGCCAGCAGCTTGGCCGAGCGGGGGGTCGGTGAGACCCAGTACTTC. Residues: CASSLAERGVGETQYF.

This clonotype was counted many times. V usage is TRBV7-2 and J usage is TRBJ2-1, with D tentatively TRBD2 (6 bases). Trimming stripped 1 base from V and 10 bases from J, with 14 bases between. CDR3 length: 14 amino acids. Germline V gives CDR1 SGHTA, CDR2 FQGNSA. In DNA, the CDR3 is TGTGCCAGCAGCTTAGAGGTGCGGCGGGGAGAGCAGTTCTTC. Translation: CASSLEVRRGEQFF.

This clonotype has more than one count but fewer than ten. The chain uses TRBV12-3 or TRBV12-4 and TRBJ1-4; possibly TRBD1 for D (5 bases). V lost 6 bases and J lost 0, with 14 bases in between. There are 16 residues in the CDR3. CDR3 protein: CASSPGPPATNEKLFF. CDR3 DNA: TGTGCCAGCAGCCCAGGGCCCCCCGCAACTAATGAAAAACTGTTTTTT.

The chain joins TRBV5-6 to TRBJ1-2; D remains ambiguous. CDR1 is SGHDT and CDR2 is YYEEEE in the germline V gene. The germline V and J ends were trimmed by 3 bases and 7 bases, with 16 bases remaining between them. CDR3 size: 14 residues. The chain's CDR3 is CASSSSLGWSGYTF. DNA of the CDR3: TGTGCCAGCAGCTCTTCTCTCGGCTGGAGTGGCTACACCTTC.

This clonotype was found a few times. In DNA form, the CDR3 reads TGTGCCAGCAGTTTATACAGGGCTCAGCCCCAGCATTTT. Translated, it gives CASSLYRAQPQHF. V is TRBV27 and J is TRBJ1-5; D might be TRBD1 (6 bases). The CDR3 loop spans 13 amino acids. Germline lookup yields CDR1 MNHEY and CDR2 SMNVEV (reference sequence). Trimming pared 1 base from V and 6 bases from J, leaving 7 bases between.

This clonotype was counted a few times. V is TRBV3-1 and J is TRBJ2-3; no clear D. CDR1 and CDR2 from the germline V gene are LGHDT and YNNKEL (reference sequence). Trimming removed 4 bases from V and 6 bases from J, with 11 bases in between. This CDR3 contains 13 residues. DNA for the CDR3: TGTGCCAGCAGCCCGACCAACACGGATACGCAGTATTTT. The encoded protein is CASSPTNTDTQYF.

This chain uses TRBV19 with TRBJ1-2, with 7 bases lining up with TRBD1. The trim removed 5 bases at V and 3 bases at J, leaving 9 bases unmatched. The germline gives CDR1 LNHDA, CDR2 SQIVND (reference sequence). This CDR3 has 15 amino acids. CDR3 residues: CASSRYRDSDYGYTF. CDR3 sequence (DNA): TGTGCCAGTAGTCGATACCGGGACAGCGACTATGGCTACACCTTC.

This clonotype was seen more than once but under ten times. This chain connects TRBV7-8 to TRBJ2-7; D is ambiguous. The germline V and J ends were trimmed by 1 base and 1 base, with 11 bases remaining between them. This CDR3 comprises 15 residues. CDR1 and CDR2 from the germline V gene are SGHVS and FQNEAQ. The CDR3 DNA sequence: TGTGCCAGCAGCTTAGTCGGGCAGGAGTCCTACGAGCAGTACGTC. Translated, it gives CASSLVGQESYEQYV.

This clonotype was recorded a few times. An end of the junction does not agree with germline; a read error may underlie this. The chain links TRBV7-7 to TRBJ2-6; D possibly matches TRBD1 or TRBD2 (5 bases each). CDR3 length equals 17 residues. From germline, CDR1 is SSHAT and CDR2 FNYEAQ (reference sequence). For the CDR3, the DNA is TGTGCTAGCAGCCGTTGGCCACAAGAGGGGGGGGCCAACGTCCTGACTTTC. Residues: CASSRWPQEGGANVLTF. The full variable domain, its missing parts supplied by reference TRBV7-7 and TRBJ2-6, is GAGVSQSPRYKVTKRGQDVTLRCDPISSHATLYWYQQALGQGPEFLTYFNYEAQPDKSGLPSDRFSAERPEGSISTLTIQRTEQRDSAMYRCASSRWPQEGGANVLTFGAGSRLTVL.

The chain uses TRBV18 and TRBJ2-7; D remains unclear. Germline loops: CDR1 KGHSH, CDR2 LQKENI. Trimming stripped 0 bases from V and 9 bases from J, with 12 bases between. The CDR3 is made up of 13 amino acids. This CDR3 is CASSPPSRERQYV. The CDR3 bases are TGTGCCAGCTCACCACCAAGTAGGGAACGGCAGTACGTC.

This clonotype was counted between two and nine times. The chain has TRBV3-1 and TRBJ2-7, with D uncertain. CDR1 is LGHDT, CDR2 YNNKEL, per germline (reference sequence). This CDR3 contains 15 residues. Trimming cost V 1 base and J 2 bases, with 12 bases left between them. CDR3 nucleotide sequence: TGTGCCAGCAGCCAAGGGGTGGATATTCCCTACGAGCAGTACTTC. Translation: CASSQGVDIPYEQYF.

The CDR3 protein is CASSYGSGGANEQYF. CDR3 DNA sequence: TGTGCCAGCAGCTACGGGTCGGGAGGGGCTAACGAGCAGTACTTC. The chain combines TRBV4-2 with TRBJ2-7, with 8 nucleotides matching TRBD2. The CDR3 covers 15 residues. J lost 5 bases, V lost 5 bases, and 11 bases had no gene match. Germline CDR1 and CDR2: LGHNA and YNFKEQ.

This clonotype was observed at least ten times. J is TRBJ1-1 and V is TRBV20-1, with D perhaps matching TRBD1 (5 bases). CDR3 length: 11 residues. Germline CDR1 DFQATT, CDR2 SNEGSKA (reference sequence). CDR3 nucleotides: TGCACCCATTGGAGGGGAACTGAAGCTTTCTTT. It codes for CTHWRGTEAFF.

This clonotype was recorded a few times. The V gene is TRBV28, the J gene TRBJ1-1, with 9 nucleotides matching TRBD1. This CDR3 comprises 12 residues. Germline loops: CDR1 MDHEN, CDR2 SYDVKM. V was clipped by 5 bases and J by 12 bases; unmatched bases: 7. CDR3 in amino acids: CASSHRDRETFF. In DNA, the CDR3 is TGTGCCAGCAGTCACCGGGACAGGGAAACTTTCTTT. The full variable domain, its missing parts supplied by reference TRBV28 and TRBJ1-1, is DVKVTQSSRYLVKRTGEKVFLECVQDMDHENMFWYRQDPGLGLRLIYFSYDVKMKEKGDIPEGYSVSREKKERFSLILESASTNQTSMYLCASSHRDRETFFGQGTRLTVV.

V gene TRBV12-3 or TRBV12-4 combines with J gene TRBJ1-2; no clear D. Trimming cost V 7 bases and J 5 bases, with 8 bases left between them. The CDR3 sequence is 11 residues long. CDR3 DNA sequence: TGTGCCAGCACCGAGACGTATGGCTACACCTTC. It is translated as CASTETYGYTF.

This clonotype was observed at least ten times. The V gene is TRBV4-1, the J gene TRBJ1-2, with D hard to call. The CDR3 spans 17 residues. Trimming took 2 bases from V and 2 from J, leaving 18 bases between them. The germline CDR1 and CDR2 sequences are MGHRA and YSYEKL. The CDR3: CASSQFRRDTRNYGYTF. DNA of the CDR3: TGCGCCAGCAGCCAATTTCGTAGGGATACCCGCAACTATGGCTACACCTTC.

In this sample, this clonotype turned up many times. The V call is TRBV5-1, the J call TRBJ2-3; tentative D call: TRBD1 (7 bases). Germline CDR1 is SGHRS and CDR2 is YFSETQ. The CDR3 is 12 residues long. Trimming took off 4 bases at V and 7 bases at J, with 10 bases between the two ends. CDR3 nucleotides: TGCGCCAGCAGCGCGGGACAGAATACGCAGTATTTT. Its translation: CASSAGQNTQYF.